This T cell receptor beta chain was sequenced for a study of PD-L1 blockade in urothelial cancer. Study in general: Blood gave a median approximately 150,000 T cells. Broader study findings: Below-median pretreatment blood TCR clonality predicted better survival.

Indicated time point: peripheral blood 6 weeks after treatment start. On this clone: What it binds is not known.

The CDR3 runs to 12 residues. CDR1 and CDR2 from the germline V gene are LNHNV and YYDKDF (reference sequence). With V trimmed by 3 bases and J by 8 bases, 4 bases remained unmatched. Repertoires were generated with immunoSEQ multiplex PCR, while TCRdb's copy carries only in-frame clones and drops some. Among some 120,000 clones listed, around nine tenths were seen once. This receptor was taken from a man aged 55 to 70 with urothelial cancer. This sample comprised PBMCs, obtained around atezolizumab (anti-PD-L1) treatment. The chain recombines TRBV15 with TRBJ2-7, with TRBD1 matching over 7 bases. CDR3: CATSSTGVQQYF. CDR3 coding DNA: TGTGCCACCAGCAGCACAGGGGTTCAGCAGTACTTC.